Presented here are 13 T cell receptor beta chains from one specimen sequenced in a study of shared clonotypes between healthy human individuals. CD8 cells regarded as naive lacked CD45RO, were positively chosen for CCR7, and omitted terminally differentiated effector memory CD45RA+ cells. Generated by immunoSEQ multiplex PCR, the TCRdb table keeps only in-frame clones and is missing some. The sample holds about 2,200,000 clones, 85% to 95% seen once. Sequencing used naive CD8+ T cells from PBMCs. The receptors derive from a man between 18 and 29 years old in good health. Some clones in this sample may be carry-over from other donors' samples.

The chain couples TRBV6-1 to TRBJ2-3; D unresolved. V was clipped by 10 bases and J by 4 bases, with 9 bases between them. This CDR3 is built from 11 residues. Germline assignment: CDR1 MNHNS and CDR2 SASEGT. CDR3 in amino acids: CATLLPDTQYF. The CDR3 coding sequence is TGTGCCACCCTCCTCCCAGATACGCAGTATTTT.

The V call is TRBV5-4, the J call TRBJ2-1, with 11 nucleotides matching TRBD2. This CDR3 contains 16 residues. Looked up from germline, CDR1 is SGHNT and CDR2 is YYREEE (reference sequence). V dropped 5 bases and J dropped 2; count of bases not matched to a gene: 6. CDR3 sequence (DNA): TGTGCCAGCAGTTCGGGACTAGCGGCTACCTACAATGAGCAGTTCTTC. Its translation: CASSSGLAATYNEQFF. The full variable domain, with the rest looked up from reference TRBV5-4 and TRBJ2-1, is ETGVTQSPTHLIKTRGQQVTLRCSSQSGHNTVSWYQQALGQGPQFIFQYYREEENGRGNFPPRFSGLQFPNYSSELNVNALELDDSALYLCASSSGLAATYNEQFFGPGTRLTVL.

The chain is built from TRBV19 and TRBJ2-7; the D is unclear. V was cut by 4 bases and J by 5 bases, with 9 bases left in between. Germline V gene lookup returns CDR1 LNHDA and CDR2 SQIVND (reference sequence). The length of the CDR3 is 12 residues. In DNA form, the CDR3 reads TGTGCCAGTAGTAACTGGGCGAACGAGCAGTACTTC. It translates to CASSNWANEQYF.

The gene calls are TRBV7-9 and TRBJ2-3; D ambiguous. Germline V gives CDR1 SEHNR, CDR2 FQNEAQ (reference sequence). The CDR3 covers 13 residues. The V and J ends lost 8 bases and 0 bases respectively, with 9 bases between them. CDR3 in DNA: TGTGCCAGCCTCACAGACAGCACAGATACGCAGTATTTT. It specifies CASLTDSTDTQYF.

The rearrangement joins TRBV28 to TRBJ2-1, with D perhaps matching TRBD1 (6 bases). Trimming stripped 6 bases from V and 3 bases from J, with 18 bases between. The CDR3 is made up of 16 amino acids. CDR1 and CDR2 (germline): MDHEN, SYDVKM. CDR3 residues: CASRSQGGLHYNEQFF. The CDR3 nucleotides read TGTGCCAGCAGGTCACAGGGCGGCCTGCACTACAATGAGCAGTTCTTC.

The chain joins TRBV2 to TRBJ1-2; the D is unclear. CDR1 and CDR2 (germline): SNHLY, FYNNEI. Trimming left V 5 bases short and J 2 bases short, with 9 bases between. The CDR3 length is 13 residues. CDR3 bases: TGTGCCAGCAGTAAGACCGGAAACTATGGCTACACCTTC. Residues: CASSKTGNYGYTF.

As regards this clone: The sample contains more than one DNA sequence encoding this CDR3. The genes are TRBV5-1 and TRBJ1-1, with unresolved D. The ends were cut back, 0 bases at V and 7 bases at J, with 4 bases in the middle. The CDR3 has 11 residues. In germline, CDR1 is SGHRS, CDR2 YFSETQ. CDR3 sequence reads: CASSLGGEAFF. The CDR3 bases are TGCGCCAGCAGCTTGGGTGGTGAAGCTTTCTTT.

V gene TRBV6-5 combines with J gene TRBJ2-1, with D possibly being TRBD1 (6 bases). The CDR3 has 15 amino acids. CDR1 and CDR2 from the germline V gene are MNHEY and SVGAGI. V dropped 6 bases and J dropped 2 bases, with 14 bases sitting between them. The CDR3 here is CASREQGITYNEQFF. In DNA form, the CDR3 reads TGTGCCAGCAGGGAACAGGGTATCACCTACAATGAGCAGTTCTTC.

To note about this clone: Because it lacks the conserved phenylalanine or tryptophan at the end, this CDR3 is likely a read error. Because the CDR3's place on the DNA is in doubt, the DNA is left out and the CDR3 is given as listed by TCRdb. The rearrangement links TRBV19 to TRBJ2-7; the D call of TRBD1 is as the table states it, not checked on the DNA. The CDR3 numbers 12 amino acids, ends counted. Germline-derived CDR1 and CDR2 are LNHDA and SQIVND (reference sequence). CDR3 sequence reads: CASSIATVICSS.

The gene calls are TRBV27 and TRBJ2-3; D ambiguous. V lost 3 bases, J lost 6 bases, and 10 bases lay in between. The CDR3 has 13 residues. The germline V gene encodes CDR1 MNHEY and CDR2 SMNVEV (reference sequence). CDR3 nucleotides: TGTGCCAGCAGTTTGGGGTATGATGATACGCAGTATTTT. Its translation: CASSLGYDDTQYF.

J is TRBJ2-1 and V is TRBV19; TRBD2 is a possible D gene (6 bases). The ends were cut back, 7 bases at V and 3 bases at J, with 13 bases in the middle. Germline CDR1 is LNHDA and CDR2 is SQIVND (reference sequence). The CDR3 consists of 14 residues. CDR3 DNA: TGTGCCAGTACCCCGTGGCGGGGCTACAATGAGCAGTTCTTC. Translating it yields CASTPWRGYNEQFF. The complete variable domain, with remaining parts taken from reference TRBV19 and TRBJ2-1, reads DGGITQSPKYLFRKEGQNVTLSCEQNLNHDAMYWYRQDPGQGLRLIYYSQIVNDFQKGDIAEGYSVSREKKESFPLTVTSAQKNPTAFYLCASTPWRGYNEQFFGPGTRLTVL.

Worth noting for this clone: Other DNA variants within this sample encode the same CDR3. This chain uses TRBV7-9 with TRBJ2-5; D unresolved. Germline CDR1 is SEHNR and CDR2 is FQNEAQ (reference sequence). The germline V and J ends were trimmed by 5 bases and 5 bases, with 6 bases remaining between them. This CDR3 has 11 residues. The CDR3: CASSGAETQYF. CDR3 coding DNA: TGTGCCAGCAGCGGAGCCGAGACCCAGTACTTC.

The chain recombines TRBV5-1 with TRBJ1-1, with 9 bases aligning to TRBD1. Per germline, CDR1 SGHRS and CDR2 YFSETQ. V lost 2 bases to trimming and J lost 5 bases; unmatched junction nucleotides: 10. The CDR3 is 16 residues long. The CDR3, as DNA: TGCGCCAGCAGCTTCCACCCGGGGACAGGGAGTACTGAAGCTTTCTTT. Translating it yields CASSFHPGTGSTEAFF.